A single sample gave rise to the 3 T cell receptor beta chains below, sequenced in a study of blood T cell repertoires in COVID-19. Sequencing was performed with immunoSEQ multiplex PCR; in TCRdb, only in-frame clones are kept and a portion is missing. The table includes about 320,000 clones, roughly 90% detected once. The specimen sequenced was PBMCs or T cells enriched from blood (not recorded which). Receptors originate from a woman aged 25 to 39 who had been exposed to COVID-19.

The rearrangement joins TRBV13 to TRBJ1-3, with D possibly matching TRBD1 (6 bases). The germline CDR1 and CDR2 sequences are PRHDT and FYEKMQ (reference sequence). V lost 5 bases and J lost 0, with 11 bases in between. CDR3 size: 15 residues. The CDR3 DNA reads as TGTGCCAGCAGCCCGATGACAGGCTCTGGAAACACCATATATTTT. This codes for CASSPMTGSGNTIYF.

The gene calls are TRBV5-4 and TRBJ2-3; the match to TRBD2 covers 10 bases. V was pared by 3 bases and J by 1 base, with 2 bases of the junction left unmatched. The CDR3 spans 15 residues. Germline values: CDR1 SGHNT, CDR2 YYREEE (reference sequence). The CDR3 is CASSSGLAGTDTQYF. The CDR3 bases are TGTGCCAGCAGCTCTGGACTAGCGGGCACAGATACGCAGTATTTT.

There are a few counts of this clone. The rearrangement joins TRBV18 to TRBJ1-2; 9 bases fit TRBD1. Germline V gene sequence: CDR1 KGHSH, CDR2 LQKENI. V was clipped by 4 bases and J by 7 bases; unmatched bases: 16. CDR3 length equals 17 residues. CDR3 bases: TGTGCCAGCTCACTAACCTCGTCGTCCGGGACAGGGCTTGGCTACACCTTC. It translates to CASSLTSSSGTGLGYTF.